This T cell receptor (beta chain) was recorded in a study of cytomegalovirus exposure and HLA in healthy donors. The PCR made use of 60 Vbeta and 13 Jbeta primers. The method was immunoSEQ multiplex PCR; TCRdb's version includes in-frame clones alone and lacks a portion of them. The table lists 150,000 to 200,000 clones, 87% of them singletons, with more than 1% in the top ten. The donors gave bone marrow, and they were healthy. Findings and limits, study-wide: DRB1 showed the most TCR associations and HLA-C the fewest in a later analysis, as rates varied by HLA locus.

This CDR3 comprises 15 residues. Germline-derived CDR1 and CDR2 are MGHRA and YSYEKL. Trimming left V 0 bases short and J 4 bases short, with 9 bases between. Notes on this clone: Its target is not known.

The source is a boy younger than 10 in good health and CMV-seronegative. Material for sequencing was PBMCs. This chain connects TRBV4-1 to TRBJ1-4, with D tentatively TRBD1 (6 bases). CDR3 region: CASSQDAGVNEKLFF. DNA for the CDR3: TGCGCCAGCAGCCAAGATGCAGGGGTTAATGAAAAACTGTTTTTT.